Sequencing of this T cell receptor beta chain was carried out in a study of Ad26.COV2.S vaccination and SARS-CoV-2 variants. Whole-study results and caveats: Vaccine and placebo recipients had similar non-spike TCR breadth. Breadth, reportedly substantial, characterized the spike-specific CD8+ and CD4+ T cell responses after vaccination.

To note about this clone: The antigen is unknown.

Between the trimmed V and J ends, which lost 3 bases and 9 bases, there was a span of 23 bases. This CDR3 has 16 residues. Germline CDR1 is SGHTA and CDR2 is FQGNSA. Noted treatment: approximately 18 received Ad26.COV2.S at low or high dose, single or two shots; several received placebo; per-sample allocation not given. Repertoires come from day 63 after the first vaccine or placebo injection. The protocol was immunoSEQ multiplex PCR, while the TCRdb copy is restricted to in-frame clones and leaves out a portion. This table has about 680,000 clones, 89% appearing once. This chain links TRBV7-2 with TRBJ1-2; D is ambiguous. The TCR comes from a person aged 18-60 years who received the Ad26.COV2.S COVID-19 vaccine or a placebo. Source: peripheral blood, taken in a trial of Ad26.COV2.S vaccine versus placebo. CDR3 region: CASSLSVYGPLRRYTF. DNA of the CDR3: TGTGCCAGCAGCTTGAGTGTTTACGGCCCCTTGAGACGCTACACCTTC. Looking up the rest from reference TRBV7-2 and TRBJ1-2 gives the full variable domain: GAGVSQSPSNKVTEKGKDVELRCDPISGHTALYWYRQSLGQGLEFLIYFQGNSAPDKSGLPSDRFSAERTGGSVSTLTIQRTQQEDSAVYLCASSLSVYGPLRRYTFGSGTRLTVV.